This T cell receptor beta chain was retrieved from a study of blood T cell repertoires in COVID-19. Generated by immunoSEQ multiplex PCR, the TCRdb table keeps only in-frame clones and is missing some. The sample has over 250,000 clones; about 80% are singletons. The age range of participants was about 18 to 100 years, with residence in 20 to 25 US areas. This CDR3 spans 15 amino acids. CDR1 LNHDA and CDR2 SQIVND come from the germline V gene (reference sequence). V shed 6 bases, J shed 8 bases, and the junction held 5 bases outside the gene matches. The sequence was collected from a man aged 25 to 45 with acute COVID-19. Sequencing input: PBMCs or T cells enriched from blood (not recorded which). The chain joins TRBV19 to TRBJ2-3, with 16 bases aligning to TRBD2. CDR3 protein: CASRGLAGGEFTQYF. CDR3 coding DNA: TGTGCCAGTAGGGGACTAGCGGGAGGGGAATTTACGCAGTATTTT. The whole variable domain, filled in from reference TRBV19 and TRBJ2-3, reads DGGITQSPKYLFRKEGQNVTLSCEQNLNHDAMYWYRQDPGQGLRLIYYSQIVNDFQKGDIAEGYSVSREKKESFPLTVTSAQKNPTAFYLCASRGLAGGEFTQYFGPGTRLTVL.